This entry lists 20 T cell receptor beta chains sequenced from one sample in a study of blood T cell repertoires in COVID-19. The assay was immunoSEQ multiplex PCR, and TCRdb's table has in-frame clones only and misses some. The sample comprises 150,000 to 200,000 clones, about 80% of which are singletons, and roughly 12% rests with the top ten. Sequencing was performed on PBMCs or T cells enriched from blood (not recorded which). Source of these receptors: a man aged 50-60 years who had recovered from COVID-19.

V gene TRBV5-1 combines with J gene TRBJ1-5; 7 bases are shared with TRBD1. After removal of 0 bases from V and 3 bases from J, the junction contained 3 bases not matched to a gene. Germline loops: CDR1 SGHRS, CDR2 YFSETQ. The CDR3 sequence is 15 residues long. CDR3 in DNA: TGCGCCAGCAGCTTGGGACAGGGCCTCAATCAGCCCCAGCATTTT. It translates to CASSLGQGLNQPQHF. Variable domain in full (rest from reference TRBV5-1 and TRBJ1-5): KAGVTQTPRYLIKTRGQQVTLSCSPISGHRSVSWYQQTPGQGLQFLFEYFSETQRNKGNFPGRFSGRQFSNSRSEMNVSTLELGDSALYLCASSLGQGLNQPQHFGDGTRLSIL.

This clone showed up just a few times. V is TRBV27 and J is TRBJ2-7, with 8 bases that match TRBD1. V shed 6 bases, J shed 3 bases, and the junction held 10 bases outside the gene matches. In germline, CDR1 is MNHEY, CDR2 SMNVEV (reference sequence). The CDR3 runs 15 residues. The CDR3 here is CASSRRAGGSYEQYF. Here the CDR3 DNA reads TGTGCCAGCAGCAGGAGGGCAGGGGGCAGCTACGAGCAGTACTTC.

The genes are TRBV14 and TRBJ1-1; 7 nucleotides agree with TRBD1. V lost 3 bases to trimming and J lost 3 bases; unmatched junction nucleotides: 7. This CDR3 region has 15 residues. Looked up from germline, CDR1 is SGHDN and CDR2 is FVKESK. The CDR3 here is CASSQGRGQYTEAFF. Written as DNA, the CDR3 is TGTGCCAGCAGCCAGGGAAGGGGACAGTACACTGAAGCTTTCTTT.

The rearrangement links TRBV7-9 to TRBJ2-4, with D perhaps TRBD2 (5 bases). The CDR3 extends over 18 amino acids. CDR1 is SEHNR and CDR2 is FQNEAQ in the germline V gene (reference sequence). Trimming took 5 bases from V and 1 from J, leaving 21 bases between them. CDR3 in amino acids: CASSPSFVEGGAKNIQYF. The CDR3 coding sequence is TGTGCCAGCAGCCCGTCGTTCGTCGAGGGTGGGGCCAAAAACATTCAGTACTTC. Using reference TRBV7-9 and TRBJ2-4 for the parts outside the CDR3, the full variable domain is DTGVSQNPRHKITKRGQNVTFRCDPISEHNRLYWYRQTLGQGPEFLTYFQNEAQLEKSRLLSDRFSAERPKGSFSTLEIQRTEQGDSAMYLCASSPSFVEGGAKNIQYFGAGTRLSVL.

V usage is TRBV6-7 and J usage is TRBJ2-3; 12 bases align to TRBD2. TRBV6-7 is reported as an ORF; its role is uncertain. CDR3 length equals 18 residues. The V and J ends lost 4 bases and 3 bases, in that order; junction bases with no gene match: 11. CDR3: CASSLPDFTSGGTDTQYF. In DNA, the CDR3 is TGTGCCAGCAGTTTGCCGGACTTCACTAGCGGGGGGACAGATACGCAGTATTTT.

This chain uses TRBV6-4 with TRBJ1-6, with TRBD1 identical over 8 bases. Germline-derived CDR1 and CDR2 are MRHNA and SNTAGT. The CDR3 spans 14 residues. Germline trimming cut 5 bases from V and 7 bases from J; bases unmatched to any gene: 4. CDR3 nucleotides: TGTGCCAGCAGTTCAGGGGGCGAGAATTCACCCCTCCACTTT. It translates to CASSSGGENSPLHF.

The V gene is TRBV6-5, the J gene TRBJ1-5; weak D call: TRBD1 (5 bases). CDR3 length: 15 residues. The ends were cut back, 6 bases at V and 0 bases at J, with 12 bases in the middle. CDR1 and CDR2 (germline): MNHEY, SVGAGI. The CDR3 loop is CASSGQAYSNQPQHF. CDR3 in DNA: TGTGCCAGCAGCGGACAAGCTTATAGCAATCAGCCCCAGCATTTT.

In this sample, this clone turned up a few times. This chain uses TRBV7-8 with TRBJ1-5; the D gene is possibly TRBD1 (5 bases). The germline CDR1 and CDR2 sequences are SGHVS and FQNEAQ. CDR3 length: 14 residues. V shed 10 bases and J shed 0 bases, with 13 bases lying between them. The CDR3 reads CATNGGNSNQPQHF. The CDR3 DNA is TGTGCCACCAACGGGGGGAATAGCAATCAGCCCCAGCATTTT.

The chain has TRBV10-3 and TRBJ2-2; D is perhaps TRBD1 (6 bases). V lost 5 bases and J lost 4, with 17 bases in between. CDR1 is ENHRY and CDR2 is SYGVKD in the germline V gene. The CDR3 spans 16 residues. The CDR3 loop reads CAISPGAERGTGELFF. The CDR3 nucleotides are TGTGCCATCAGTCCAGGGGCGGAACGGGGCACCGGGGAGCTGTTTTTT.

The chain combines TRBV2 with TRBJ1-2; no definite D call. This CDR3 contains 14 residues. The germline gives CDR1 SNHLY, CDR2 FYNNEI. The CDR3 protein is CASCPGEGHYGYTF. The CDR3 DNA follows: TGTGCGAGCTGCCCCGGGGAGGGCCACTATGGCTACACCTTC.

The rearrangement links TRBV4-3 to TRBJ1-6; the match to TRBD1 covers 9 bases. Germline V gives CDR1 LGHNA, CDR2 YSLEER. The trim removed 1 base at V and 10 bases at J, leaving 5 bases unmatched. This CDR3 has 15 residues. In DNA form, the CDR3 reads TGCGCCAGCAGCCAAGGCGGACAGGGGAAATCACCCCTCCACTTT. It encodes CASSQGGQGKSPLHF.

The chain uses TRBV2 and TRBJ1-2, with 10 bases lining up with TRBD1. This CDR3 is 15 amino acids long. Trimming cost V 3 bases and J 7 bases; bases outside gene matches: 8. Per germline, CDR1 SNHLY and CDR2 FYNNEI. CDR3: CASSEDRGVWGGYTF. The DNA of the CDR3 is TGTGCCAGCAGTGAGGACAGGGGGGTATGGGGTGGCTACACCTTC.

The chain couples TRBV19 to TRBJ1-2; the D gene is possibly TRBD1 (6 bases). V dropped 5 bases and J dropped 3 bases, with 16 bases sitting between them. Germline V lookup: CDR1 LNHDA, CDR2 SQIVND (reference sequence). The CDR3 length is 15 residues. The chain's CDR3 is CASSHTTGTHYGYTF. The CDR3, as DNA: TGTGCCAGTAGTCACACCACAGGGACCCACTATGGCTACACCTTC.

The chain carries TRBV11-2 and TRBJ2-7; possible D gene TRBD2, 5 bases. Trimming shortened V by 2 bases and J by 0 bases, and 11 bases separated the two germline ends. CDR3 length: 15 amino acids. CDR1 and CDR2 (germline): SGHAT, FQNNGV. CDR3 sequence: CASSLTPGISYEQYF. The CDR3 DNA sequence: TGTGCCAGCAGCTTAACCCCCGGGATCTCCTACGAGCAGTACTTC.

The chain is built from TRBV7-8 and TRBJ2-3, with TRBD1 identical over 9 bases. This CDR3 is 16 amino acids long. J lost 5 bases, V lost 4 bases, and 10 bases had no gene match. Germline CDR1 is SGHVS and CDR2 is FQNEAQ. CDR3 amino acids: CASSSTTGGFVDTQYF. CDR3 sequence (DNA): TGTGCCAGCAGCTCGACGACAGGGGGGTTTGTAGATACGCAGTATTTT. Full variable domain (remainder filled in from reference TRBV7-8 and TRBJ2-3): GAGVSQSPRYKVAKRGQDVALRCDPISGHVSLFWYQQALGQGPEFLTYFQNEAQLDKSGLPSDRFFAERPEGSVSTLKIQRTQQEDSAVYLCASSSTTGGFVDTQYFGPGTRLTVL.

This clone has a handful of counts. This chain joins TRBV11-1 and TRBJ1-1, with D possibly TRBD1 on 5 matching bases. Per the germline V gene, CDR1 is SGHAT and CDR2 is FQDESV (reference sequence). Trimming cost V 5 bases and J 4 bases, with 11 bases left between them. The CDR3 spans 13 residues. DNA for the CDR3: TGTGCCAGCAGCCCTTGGGGGGGCACTGAAGCTTTCTTT. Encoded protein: CASSPWGGTEAFF.

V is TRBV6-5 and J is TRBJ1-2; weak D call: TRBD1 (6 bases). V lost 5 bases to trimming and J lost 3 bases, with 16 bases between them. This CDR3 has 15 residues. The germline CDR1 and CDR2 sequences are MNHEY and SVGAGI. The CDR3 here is CASSLRQVGDYGYTF. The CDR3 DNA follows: TGTGCCAGCAGTCTCCGACAGGTTGGAGACTATGGCTACACCTTC.

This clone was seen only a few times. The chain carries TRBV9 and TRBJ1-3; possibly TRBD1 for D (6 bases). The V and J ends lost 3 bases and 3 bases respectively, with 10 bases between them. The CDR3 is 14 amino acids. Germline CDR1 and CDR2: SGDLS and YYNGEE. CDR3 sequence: CASSGGGNGNTIYF. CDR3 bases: TGTGCCAGCAGCGGAGGGGGAAATGGAAACACCATATATTTT.

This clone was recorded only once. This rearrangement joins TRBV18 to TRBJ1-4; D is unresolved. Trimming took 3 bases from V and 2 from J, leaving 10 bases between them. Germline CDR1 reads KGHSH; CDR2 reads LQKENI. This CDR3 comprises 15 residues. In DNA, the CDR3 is TGTGCCAGCTCACCTGGGTCCGGGACTAATGAAAAACTGTTTTTT. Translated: CASSPGSGTNEKLFF.

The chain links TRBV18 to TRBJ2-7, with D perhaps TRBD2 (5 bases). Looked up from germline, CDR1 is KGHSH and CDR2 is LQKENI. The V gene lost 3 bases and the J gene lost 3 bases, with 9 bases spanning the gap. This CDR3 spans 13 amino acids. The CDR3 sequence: CASSPSRGYEQYF. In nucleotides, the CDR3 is TGTGCCAGCTCACCTAGCCGGGGCTACGAGCAGTACTTC.